Listed here is a single T cell receptor (beta chain). The antigen remains undetermined. The protocol was immunoSEQ multiplex PCR, while the TCRdb copy is restricted to in-frame clones and leaves out a portion. The repertoire consists of 95,000 to 130,000 clones, with approximately 83% occurring once and the leading ten covering roughly 3.9%. The sample is drawn from a study of T cell responses to AZD1222 COVID-19 vaccine. Trimming stripped 2 bases from V and 6 bases from J, with 5 bases between. CDR1 is SGHDT, CDR2 YYEEEE, per germline. The CDR3 runs to 12 residues. Study-wide points: Repertoire sampling occurred only after the peak T cell response.

The V call is TRBV5-6, the J call TRBJ2-2; D not certain. This sequence was found in an adult in good health. This specimen was peripheral blood, taken on day 0 of MenACWY control vaccination. CDR3 in amino acids: CASSFLAGELFF. The CDR3 region has the DNA TGTGCCAGCAGCTTTTTGGCCGGGGAGCTGTTTTTT.